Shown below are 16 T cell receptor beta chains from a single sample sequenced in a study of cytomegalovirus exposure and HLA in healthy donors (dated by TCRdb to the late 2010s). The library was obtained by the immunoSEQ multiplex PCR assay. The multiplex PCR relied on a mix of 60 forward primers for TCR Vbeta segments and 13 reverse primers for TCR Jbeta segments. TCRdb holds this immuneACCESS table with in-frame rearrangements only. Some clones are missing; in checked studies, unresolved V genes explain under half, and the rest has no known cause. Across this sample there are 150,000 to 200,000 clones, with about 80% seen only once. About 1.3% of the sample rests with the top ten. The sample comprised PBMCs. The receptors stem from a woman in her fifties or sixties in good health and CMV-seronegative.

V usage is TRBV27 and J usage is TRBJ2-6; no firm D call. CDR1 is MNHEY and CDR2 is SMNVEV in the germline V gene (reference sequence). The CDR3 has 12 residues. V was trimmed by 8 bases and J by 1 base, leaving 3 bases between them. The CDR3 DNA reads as TGTGCCAGCCGGTCTGGGGCCAACGTCCTGACTTTC. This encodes CASRSGANVLTF.

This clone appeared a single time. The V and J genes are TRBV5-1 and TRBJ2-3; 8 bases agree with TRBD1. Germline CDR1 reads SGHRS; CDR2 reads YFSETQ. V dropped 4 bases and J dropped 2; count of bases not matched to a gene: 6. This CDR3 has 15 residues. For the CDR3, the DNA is TGCGCCAGCAGCACGGGACAGGTGCTCACAGATACGCAGTATTTT. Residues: CASSTGQVLTDTQYF.

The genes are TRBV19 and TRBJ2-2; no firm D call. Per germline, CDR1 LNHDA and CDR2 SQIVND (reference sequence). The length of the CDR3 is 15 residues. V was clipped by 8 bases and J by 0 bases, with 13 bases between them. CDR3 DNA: TGTGCCAGTGGCATCTCCCCTGCGAACACCGGGGAGCTGTTTTTT. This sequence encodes CASGISPANTGELFF.

The CDR3 here is CASSLRIGSYYNEKLFF. The DNA for the CDR3 is TGTGCCAGCAGCTTACGTATCGGGTCGTATTACAATGAAAAACTGTTTTTT. The chain couples TRBV11-2 to TRBJ1-4; D gene ambiguous. Germline CDR1 and CDR2: SGHAT and FQNNGV. There are 17 residues in the CDR3. Trimming removed 2 bases at V and 5 bases at J, with 18 bases between.

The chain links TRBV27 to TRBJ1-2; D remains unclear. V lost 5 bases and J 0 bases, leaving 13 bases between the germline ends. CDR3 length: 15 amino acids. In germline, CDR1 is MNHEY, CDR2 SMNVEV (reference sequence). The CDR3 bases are TGTGCCAGCAGTCCCCTCAGCGGCCCTAACTATGGCTACACCTTC. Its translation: CASSPLSGPNYGYTF.

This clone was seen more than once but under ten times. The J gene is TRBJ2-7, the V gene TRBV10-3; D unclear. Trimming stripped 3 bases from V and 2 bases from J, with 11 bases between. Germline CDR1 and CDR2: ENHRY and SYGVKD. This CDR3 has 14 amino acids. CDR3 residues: CAISDFRSTYEQYF. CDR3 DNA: TGTGCCATCAGTGACTTCAGGTCTACCTACGAGCAGTACTTC.

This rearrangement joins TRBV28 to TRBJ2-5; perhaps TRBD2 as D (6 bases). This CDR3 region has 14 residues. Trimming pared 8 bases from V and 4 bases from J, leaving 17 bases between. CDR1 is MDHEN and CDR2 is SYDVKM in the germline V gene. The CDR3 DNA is TGTGCCAGCTGGCGGGACCCGGGGAGAGAGACCCAGTACTTC. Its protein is CASWRDPGRETQYF. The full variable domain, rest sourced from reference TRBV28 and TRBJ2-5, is DVKVTQSSRYLVKRTGEKVFLECVQDMDHENMFWYRQDPGLGLRLIYFSYDVKMKEKGDIPEGYSVSREKKERFSLILESASTNQTSMYLCASWRDPGRETQYFGPGTRLLVL.

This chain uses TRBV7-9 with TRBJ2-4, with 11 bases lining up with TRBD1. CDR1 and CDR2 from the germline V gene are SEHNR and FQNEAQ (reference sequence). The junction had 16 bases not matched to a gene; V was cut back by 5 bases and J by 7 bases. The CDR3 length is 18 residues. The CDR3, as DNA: TGTGCCAGCAGCCCTCCACTTAGGACAGGGGGCATTCGGAACATTCAGTACTTC. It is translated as CASSPPLRTGGIRNIQYF.

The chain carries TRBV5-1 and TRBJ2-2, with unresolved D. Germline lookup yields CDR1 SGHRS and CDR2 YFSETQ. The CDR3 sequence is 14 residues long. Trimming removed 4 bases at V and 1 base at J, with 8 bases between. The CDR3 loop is CASSPTGNTGELFF. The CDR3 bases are TGCGCCAGCAGCCCAACGGGGAACACCGGGGAGCTGTTTTTT.

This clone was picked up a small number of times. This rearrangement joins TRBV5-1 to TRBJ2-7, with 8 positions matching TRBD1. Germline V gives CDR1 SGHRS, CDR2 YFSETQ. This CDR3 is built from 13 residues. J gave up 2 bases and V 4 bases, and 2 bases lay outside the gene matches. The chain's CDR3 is CASSEDRAYEQYF. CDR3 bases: TGCGCCAGCAGCGAGGACAGGGCCTACGAGCAGTACTTC.

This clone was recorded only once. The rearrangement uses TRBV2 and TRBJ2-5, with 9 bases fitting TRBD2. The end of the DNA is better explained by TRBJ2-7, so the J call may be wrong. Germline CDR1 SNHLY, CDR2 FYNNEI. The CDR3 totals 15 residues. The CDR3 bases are TGTGCCAGCAAGACTAGCGGTACGGCTGCCTACGAGCAGTACTTC. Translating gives CASKTSGTAAYEQYF.

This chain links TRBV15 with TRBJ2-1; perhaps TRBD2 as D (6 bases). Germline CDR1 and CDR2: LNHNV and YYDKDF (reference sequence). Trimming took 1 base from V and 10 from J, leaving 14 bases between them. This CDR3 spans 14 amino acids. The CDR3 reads CATSRGPPLAEQFF. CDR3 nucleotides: TGTGCCACCAGCAGAGGGCCCCCTCTAGCGGAGCAGTTCTTC. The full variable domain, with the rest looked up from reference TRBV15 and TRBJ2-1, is DAMVIQNPRYQVTQFGKPVTLSCSQTLNHNVMYWYQQKSSQAPKLLFHYYDKDFNNEADTPDNFQSRRPNTSFCFLDIRSPGLGDTAMYLCATSRGPPLAEQFFGPGTRLTVL.

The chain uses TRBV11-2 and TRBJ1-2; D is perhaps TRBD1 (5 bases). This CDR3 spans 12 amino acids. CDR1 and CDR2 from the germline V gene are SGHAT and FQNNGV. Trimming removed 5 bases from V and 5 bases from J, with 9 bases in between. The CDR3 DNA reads TGTGCCAGCAGCCAGACAGCTTATGGCTACACCTTC. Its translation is CASSQTAYGYTF.

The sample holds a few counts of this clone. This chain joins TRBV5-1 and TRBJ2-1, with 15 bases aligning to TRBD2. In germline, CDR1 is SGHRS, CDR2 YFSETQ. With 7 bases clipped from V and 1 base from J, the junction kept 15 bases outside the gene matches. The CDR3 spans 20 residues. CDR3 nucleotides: TGCGCCAGCTCAGCTTTTTCAGGGACTAGCGGGAGGAATTCCTACAATGAGCAGTTCTTC. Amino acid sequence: CASSAFSGTSGRNSYNEQFF.

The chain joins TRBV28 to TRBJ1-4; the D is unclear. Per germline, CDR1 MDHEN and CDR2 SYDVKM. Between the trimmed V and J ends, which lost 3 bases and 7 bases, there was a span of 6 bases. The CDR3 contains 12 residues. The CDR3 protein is CASSLQREKLFF. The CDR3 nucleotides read TGTGCCAGCAGTTTGCAGCGTGAAAAACTGTTTTTT.

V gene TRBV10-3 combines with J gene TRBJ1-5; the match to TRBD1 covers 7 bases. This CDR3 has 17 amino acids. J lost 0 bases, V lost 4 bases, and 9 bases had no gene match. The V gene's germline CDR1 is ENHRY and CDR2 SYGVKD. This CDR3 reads CAISGTTGEYSNQPQHF. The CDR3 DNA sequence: TGTGCCATCAGTGGAACCACAGGGGAATATAGCAATCAGCCCCAGCATTTT.